This TCR beta chain derives from a study of neurological immune-mediated disorders. Study details: There were roughly 34 multiple sclerosis patients; around 30 were relapsing-remitting and 3 were secondary progressive. The study, taken as a whole, reports: The absence of any CDR3 amino acid sequence shared by expanded clones across subjects suggests that repertoires were private in all groups.

In its sample, this clonotype was seen many times. Its target is unknown. Synthesis of cDNA was carried out by template-switch 5'RACE. The reaction used 10-nucleotide random UMIs. TCRdb reanalysed the 5' RACE reads using MiXCR and keeps one entry per CDR3 protein. Counted here are more than 45,000 distinct CDR3 sequences, about 3.5% occurring once; the ten biggest clones make up about 6%. The CDR3 length is 14 residues. Germline CDR1 reads LGHDT; CDR2 reads YNNKEL (reference sequence). V lost 4 bases, J lost 2 bases, and 11 bases lay in between. V usage is TRBV3-1 and J usage is TRBJ1-2; D not resolved. The source of this sequence is a middle-aged man with multiple sclerosis. The material sequenced was PBMCs. The CDR3 DNA sequence: TGTGCCAGCAGCCTGTGGACGGGGAACTATGGCTACACCTTC. Protein sequence: CASSLWTGNYGYTF.